The entry below gives a single TCR beta chain sequence along with its context. The J segment lost 6 bases and the V segment lost 7 bases, leaving 8 bases of the junction unmatched. Germline CDR1 LNHDA, CDR2 SQIVND (reference sequence). The CDR3 consists of 14 residues. The authors' processing: Amplified reference gene primers provided the basis for estimating nucleated cell counts. Measured with immunoSEQ multiplex PCR; TCRdb has only the in-frame clones, and not every one. The D gene and trimming were derived from the DNA, and the V and J assignments and clone size from that table. The sample lists about 74,000 clones; about 92% were seen once. The sample belongs to a study of blood T cell repertoires in COVID-19. Looking at the study overall: Sample material is recorded as cDNA or gDNA derived from T cells, B-cell-depleted T cells, or PBMCs.

The V call is TRBV19, the J call TRBJ1-4; 7 nucleotides align to TRBD1. The receptor was isolated from a man in his fifties or sixties with acute or convalescent COVID-19. Specimen: peripheral blood. CDR3 loop: CASNQGDRDEKLFF. The CDR3 DNA reads as TGTGCCAGTAACCAGGGGGATCGAGATGAAAAACTGTTTTTT.